The rows below give T cell receptor beta chains drawn from one sample of a study of blood T cell repertoires in COVID-19. The table came from immunoSEQ multiplex PCR; TCRdb's copy has only in-frame clones and leaves some out. The repertoire holds about 60,000 clones, with roughly 85% as singletons. The specimen sequenced was peripheral blood. Source of these receptors: a human donor in a cohort sampled during active COVID-19. Each CDR3 is given with its conserved first and last residue. The order of the fields is D gene, clone size, J gene, V gene, CDR3 DNA, CDR3 protein. The D gene is left open where the match is weak. Size tells how often a clone was seen (once, few, many) or the class of an expanded clone, and some rows leave it out.

D gene: TRBD1; clone size: NA; J gene: TRBJ1-6; V gene: TRBV5-1; CDR3 DNA: TGCGCCAGCAGCCCCCGGACAGGGGATAATTCACCCCTCCACTTT; CDR3 protein: CASSPRTGDNSPLHF
D gene: NA; clone size: NA; J gene: TRBJ2-1; V gene: TRBV5-4; CDR3 DNA: TGTGCCAGCAGCTCGAAGACAGGACTTTACAATGAGCAGTTCTTC; CDR3 protein: CASSSKTGLYNEQFF
D gene: NA; clone size: NA; J gene: TRBJ2-7; V gene: TRBV18; CDR3 DNA: TGTGCCAGCTCACCCGCTCCTAGTAGCTCCTACGAGCAGTACTTC; CDR3 protein: CASSPAPSSSYEQYF
D gene: NA; clone size: NA; J gene: TRBJ1-2; V gene: TRBV6-5; CDR3 DNA: TGTGCCAGCAGTTACGGGGGGGCAAGAGAGGGCTACACCTTC; CDR3 protein: CASSYGGAREGYTF
D gene: NA; clone size: NA; J gene: TRBJ1-1; V gene: TRBV18; CDR3 DNA: TGTGCCAGCTCACCGTCAGGGGAATCGACTGAAGCTTTCTTT; CDR3 protein: CASSPSGESTEAFF
D gene: TRBD1; clone size: NA; J gene: TRBJ1-5; V gene: TRBV18; CDR3 DNA: TGTGCCAGCTCACCACCGGACAGGATTAAACAGCCCCAGCATTTT; CDR3 protein: CASSPPDRIKQPQHF
D gene: NA; clone size: NA; J gene: TRBJ2-7; V gene: TRBV11-2; CDR3 DNA: TGTGCCAGCAGCCCCGAGAGATTCACCTACGAGCAGTACTTC; CDR3 protein: CASSPERFTYEQYF
D gene: TRBD1; clone size: once; J gene: TRBJ2-7; V gene: TRBV10-2; CDR3 DNA: TGCGCCAGTTCCGGGACAGGATCCTACGAGCAGTACTTC; CDR3 protein: CASSGTGSYEQYF
D gene: TRBD1; clone size: NA; J gene: TRBJ2-3; V gene: TRBV4-1; CDR3 DNA: TGCGCCAGCAGCCCCGAAAAGGGGGCAGGCACAGATACGCAGTATTTT; CDR3 protein: CASSPEKGAGTDTQYF
D gene: NA; clone size: NA; J gene: TRBJ2-2; V gene: TRBV19; CDR3 DNA: TGTGCCAGCGGCAGAGGTTGGCGGGGGAACACCGGGGAGCTGTTTTTT; CDR3 protein: CASGRGWRGNTGELFF
D gene: TRBD2; clone size: NA; J gene: TRBJ2-1; V gene: TRBV7-3; CDR3 DNA: TGTGCCAGCAGCTTAACCTCAGCGGGGGGGCTGTACAATGAGCAGTTCTTC; CDR3 protein: CASSLTSAGGLYNEQFF
D gene: NA; clone size: NA; J gene: TRBJ1-5; V gene: TRBV5-6; CDR3 DNA: TGTGCCAGCAGCTTGTCCGGCGGTTATAGCAATCAGCCCCAGCATTTT; CDR3 protein: CASSLSGGYSNQPQHF
D gene: TRBD1; clone size: NA; J gene: TRBJ1-1; V gene: TRBV19; CDR3 DNA: TGTGCCAGTAGTAACAACCCTCGGGACAGGGTGAACACTGAAGCTTTCTTT; CDR3 protein: CASSNNPRDRVNTEAFF
D gene: NA; clone size: NA; J gene: TRBJ2-5; V gene: TRBV7-9; CDR3 DNA: TGTGCCAGCAGCTTCCCTGGAGTAGGACAAGAGACCCAGTACTTC; CDR3 protein: CASSFPGVGQETQYF
D gene: NA; clone size: NA; J gene: TRBJ2-1; V gene: TRBV5-1; CDR3 DNA: TGCGCCAGCAGGAGGGGGGGGAGTTCCCACAATGAGCAGTTCTTC; CDR3 protein: CASRRGGSSHNEQFF
D gene: TRBD1; clone size: NA; J gene: TRBJ1-3; V gene: TRBV28; CDR3 DNA: TGTGCCAGCAGCAGGATCAGGACAGGGCCTACCGGAGGGGGAAACACCATATATTTT; CDR3 protein: CASSRIRTGPTGGGNTIYF
D gene: NA; clone size: NA; J gene: TRBJ1-2; V gene: TRBV5-1; CDR3 DNA: TGCGCCAGCAGCTTGGAGAACAACAACTATGGCTACACCTTC; CDR3 protein: CASSLENNNYGYTF
D gene: NA; clone size: NA; J gene: TRBJ1-2; V gene: TRBV7-2; CDR3 DNA: TGTGCCAGCAGCTTAGAGGGACATTTGTATGGCTACACCTTC; CDR3 protein: CASSLEGHLYGYTF
D gene: NA; clone size: NA; J gene: TRBJ1-6; V gene: TRBV5-1; CDR3 DNA: TGCGCCAGCAGCTTGTACGAAGCGGGGAATTCACCCCTCCACTTT; CDR3 protein: CASSLYEAGNSPLHF
D gene: TRBD2; clone size: NA; J gene: TRBJ2-3; V gene: TRBV7-6; CDR3 DNA: TGTGCCAGCAGCCTTAGCGGGAGCACAGATACGCAGTATTTT; CDR3 protein: CASSLSGSTDTQYF
D gene: TRBD2; clone size: NA; J gene: TRBJ2-1; V gene: TRBV3-1/TRBV3-2; CDR3 DNA: TGTGCCAGCAGCCAGGTACTAGCGGGGGGGCCAAAGAATGAGCAGTTCTTC; CDR3 protein: CASSQVLAGGPKNEQFF
D gene: NA; clone size: NA; J gene: TRBJ1-4; V gene: TRBV28; CDR3 DNA: TGTGCCAGCAGGGGGGGAGGTACTAATGAAAAACTGTTTTTT; CDR3 protein: CASRGGGTNEKLFF
D gene: NA; clone size: NA; J gene: TRBJ1-4; V gene: TRBV18; CDR3 DNA: TGTGCCAGCTCATCCTTGGGGGCAAATAATGAAAAACTGTTTTTT; CDR3 protein: CASSSLGANNEKLFF
D gene: NA; clone size: NA; J gene: TRBJ1-5; V gene: TRBV6-2/TRBV6-3; CDR3 DNA: TGTGCCAGCAGTTACTCTGTCAGCGCCAATCAGCCCCAGCATTTT; CDR3 protein: CASSYSVSANQPQHF
D gene: TRBD1; clone size: NA; J gene: TRBJ2-3; V gene: TRBV19; CDR3 DNA: TGTGCCAGTAGTACAGGGGGCTTCACAGATACGCAGTATTTT; CDR3 protein: CASSTGGFTDTQYF
D gene: NA; clone size: NA; J gene: TRBJ2-3; V gene: TRBV5-4; CDR3 DNA: TGTGCCAGCCGGGGGGCCGGGACAGATACGCAGTATTTT; CDR3 protein: CASRGAGTDTQYF
D gene: NA; clone size: NA; J gene: TRBJ2-5; V gene: TRBV4-1; CDR3 DNA: TGCGCCAGCAGCACTCCCCAGGGGCAAGAGACCCAGTACTTC; CDR3 protein: CASSTPQGQETQYF
D gene: NA; clone size: NA; J gene: TRBJ1-5; V gene: TRBV2; CDR3 DNA: TGTGCCAGCACACCCTCCTATAGCAATCAGCCCCAGCATTTT; CDR3 protein: CASTPSYSNQPQHF